Detailed here is one T cell receptor beta chain. Its antigen remains unidentified. V was trimmed by 7 bases and J by 6 bases, leaving 22 bases between them. This CDR3 contains 16 residues. Germline CDR1 reads SGHVS; CDR2 reads FQNEAQ. This sample is drawn from a study of cytomegalovirus exposure and HLA in healthy donors. Study information: HLA-typed donors were the source of 86 million or so unique TCRs held in an early data release.

Whole-study findings and limits: Highest at DRB1 and lowest at HLA-C, TCR association rates differed among HLA loci in a later analysis. About 150 TCR beta chains were listed as cytomegalovirus-associated. According to an earlier analysis, most TCR beta V segments yielded productive rearrangements about 90% or about 30% of the time.

In the PCR, 60 Vbeta and 13 Jbeta primers were used. Generated by immunoSEQ multiplex PCR, the TCRdb table keeps only in-frame clones and is missing some. The table includes about 160,000 clones, about 86% detected once. J is TRBJ1-5 and V is TRBV7-8; D perhaps matches TRBD1 (5 bases). Sequenced: PBMCs. The TCR was taken from a woman younger than 30 in good health and CMV-seronegative. DNA of the CDR3: TGTGCCAGCATAATGGGGCGGGGCCGAAGTCCTCAGCCCCAGCATTTT. Translating it yields CASIMGRGRSPQPQHF. Drawing the rest from reference TRBV7-8 and TRBJ1-5, the complete variable domain is GAGVSQSPRYKVAKRGQDVALRCDPISGHVSLFWYQQALGQGPEFLTYFQNEAQLDKSGLPSDRFFAERPEGSVSTLKIQRTQQEDSAVYLCASIMGRGRSPQPQHFGDGTRLSIL.